The present TCR beta chain was sequenced within a study of OX40 agonist ivuxolimab in advanced cancers. Study-wide context: Eligibility admitted prior anti-PD-1, anti-PD-L1 or anti-CTLA-4 therapy; around 42% had some.

Here immunoSEQ multiplex PCR was the method, and the copy in TCRdb shows in-frame clones only, minus some. The repertoire holds 15,000 to 25,000 clones, with under 85% as singletons. The V and J ends lost 4 bases and 6 bases, in that order; junction bases with no gene match: 4. The CDR3 loop spans 15 amino acids. Per the germline V gene, CDR1 is MNHNS and CDR2 is SASEGT. Sequenced here: CD4+ or CD8+ T cells sorted from blood, sampled in a trial of the OX40 agonist ivuxolimab. The TCR originated in an adult with an advanced solid tumor such as melanoma, head and neck, liver or kidney cancer. This chain connects TRBV6-1 to TRBJ2-1; TRBD2 aligns across 12 bases. CDR3 bases: TGTGCCAGCAGTGTATCTAGCGGGGGGGCCAATGAGCAGTTCTTC. This translates into CASSVSSGGANEQFF.